Described below is a single T cell receptor (beta chain) sequence and its context. Its antigen remains unidentified. This sample is part of a study of cytomegalovirus exposure and HLA in healthy donors. Overall study context: In a previous analysis, approximately 110 million unique TCR beta sequences were found from about 179 million T cells.

Primers: 60 Vbeta forward and 13 Jbeta reverse. Original methodology: In a later analysis, some 80 million unique TCR beta chains included roughly 11 million shared by two or more donors. Libraries were prepared by immunoSEQ multiplex PCR; TCRdb keeps only in-frame clonotypes and omits some of them. From that table come the V and J calls and clone size; the DNA was used to work out D and trimming. The repertoire includes some 170,000 clones, roughly 80% of them detected once, and 4.9% sits in the top ten. There are 13 residues in the CDR3. V shed 4 bases and J shed 7 bases, with 16 bases lying between them. Germline V gives CDR1 GTSNPN, CDR2 SVGIG (reference sequence). Study results and limitations: Being productive about 87% or about 30% of the time was typical of most TCR beta V segments in an earlier analysis. In terms of immune exposure information, only CMV serostatus was available.

V is TRBV30 and J is TRBJ2-5, with D possibly being TRBD2 (6 bases). The sequenced sample was PBMCs. This receptor was taken from a woman between 18 and 29 years old in good health and CMV-seropositive. The CDR3 loop reads CAWNTGGGGTQYF. In DNA, the CDR3 is TGTGCCTGGAATACCGGGGGAGGAGGGACCCAGTACTTC. The full variable domain, rest sourced from reference TRBV30 and TRBJ2-5, is SQTIHQWPATLVQPVGSPLSLECTVEGTSNPNLYWYRQAAGRGLQLLFYSVGIGQISSEVPQNLSASRPQDRQFILSSKKLLLSDSGFYLCAWNTGGGGTQYFGPGTRLLVL.